Sequencing of this T cell receptor beta chain was carried out in a study of blood T cell repertoires in COVID-19. Study processing details: Estimated nucleated cell counts came from reference gene primer amplification. Assay: immunoSEQ multiplex PCR; the TCRdb copy retains only in-frame clones and omits some. Clone size and the V and J calls come from that table; the DNA yielded D and trimming. The table lists 150,000 to 200,000 clones, about 86% of them singletons. Sequenced material: peripheral blood. The clonotype originates from a man aged 18 to 35 with acute or convalescent COVID-19.

CDR3 residues: CASSYGGSGYTF. In DNA form, the CDR3 reads TGTGCCAGCAGCTACGGGGGAAGTGGCTACACCTTC. The chain links TRBV11-2 to TRBJ1-2, with D possibly being TRBD1 (5 bases). V was shortened by 4 bases and J by 7 bases, with 10 bases between the two germline ends. The CDR3 has 12 amino acids. Germline V gives CDR1 SGHAT, CDR2 FQNNGV.